Presented here are 27 T cell receptor beta chains from one specimen sequenced in a study of post-analysis software for immune sequencing data (dated by TCRdb to the mid-2010s). The research as a whole found: Significantly higher frequencies in patients than in controls were found for roughly 5 TRBV segments, including TRBV5-6, TRBV5-1 and TRBV20-1.

Library creation used PCR. The sequencer was an Illumina HiSeq 2500. Unique molecular identifiers were incorporated into TCR beta cDNA libraries to reduce PCR and sequencing biases. Starting from the raw public reads, TCRdb applied fastp trimming at Q25, assembled clones with MiXCR and retained in-frame beta chains. Entries are consolidated by CDR3 protein sequence, retaining the most common genes and DNA. Across this sample there are approximately 730,000 distinct CDR3 sequences, with around 45% seen only once. In total, the top ten clones hold 4.9% of the sample. Their cognate antigens are unknown. The sample consisted of blood. All receptors derive from a girl aged 10 to 17 with multiple sclerosis.

The rearrangement joins TRBV14 to TRBJ1-4; 10 bases are a match to TRBD1. The V segment lost 2 bases and the J segment 7 bases; nucleotides outside the gene matches: 4. The germline CDR1 and CDR2 sequences are SGHDN and FVKESK. The CDR3 covers 15 residues. The CDR3 DNA follows: TGTGCCAGCAGCCAAAGGGGGACAGGGGTTGAAAAACTGTTTTTT. Translated: CASSQRGTGVEKLFF.

This clonotype was counted a single time. The V and J genes are TRBV4-2 and TRBJ1-1, with TRBD1 matching 7 bases. The germline CDR1 and CDR2 sequences are LGHNA and YNFKEQ. With 3 bases clipped from V and 1 base from J, the junction kept 14 bases outside the gene matches. This CDR3 region has 18 residues. This CDR3 is CASSQRPYRGEGNTEAFF. For the CDR3, the DNA is TGTGCCAGCAGCCAGAGACCGTACAGGGGTGAGGGGAACACTGAAGCTTTCTTT.

This clonotype was counted between two and nine times. The J gene is TRBJ1-4, the V gene TRBV12-3 or TRBV12-4; D unresolved. The ends were cut back, 3 bases at V and 0 bases at J, with 5 bases in the middle. This CDR3 is built from 14 residues. CDR3 nucleotide sequence: TGTGCCAGCAGTTTCGGGACAACTAATGAAAAACTGTTTTTT. Its translation is CASSFGTTNEKLFF.

CDR3 sequence: CAISVFEGGAGNEQFF. DNA for the CDR3: TGTGCCATCAGCGTTTTCGAGGGTGGCGCGGGGAATGAGCAGTTCTTC. This chain links TRBV10-3 with TRBJ2-1; D possibly corresponds to TRBD2 (6 bases). V was clipped by 6 bases and J by 7 bases, with 22 bases between them. This CDR3 spans 16 amino acids. Germline V CDR1 and CDR2: ENHRY, SYGVKD.

The rearrangement uses TRBV3-1 and TRBJ2-3; 9 positions agree with TRBD1. CDR3 length equals 16 residues. Per germline, CDR1 LGHDT and CDR2 YNNKEL (reference sequence). The V and J ends lost 0 bases and 5 bases, in that order; junction bases with no gene match: 6. The CDR3 here is CASSQEQGAAGDTQYF. DNA of the CDR3: TGTGCCAGCAGCCAAGAACAGGGGGCGGCCGGAGATACGCAGTATTTT.

About this clonotype: A read error may account for a junction end that differs from germline. The chain is built from TRBV19 and TRBJ2-5; TRBD2 aligns across 7 bases. The CDR3 consists of 17 residues. Germline V CDR1 and CDR2: LNHDA, SQIVND (reference sequence). Here the CDR3 DNA reads TGTGCCGGTAGTCCCCTGCGGACTAGAGTTGGCCAAGAGACCCAGTACTTC. It yields the protein CAGSPLRTRVGQETQYF.

The rearrangement joins TRBV7-2 to TRBJ2-3; TRBD2 might be the D (6 bases). V lost 5 bases to trimming and J lost 2 bases, with 20 bases between them. The germline gives CDR1 SGHTA, CDR2 FQGNSA. The CDR3 consists of 17 residues. This CDR3 reads CASSPGSGANPTDTQYF. In nucleotides, the CDR3 is TGTGCCAGCAGCCCTGGTAGCGGTGCCAACCCCACAGATACGCAGTATTTT. Full variable domain (outside the CDR3, taken from reference TRBV7-2 and TRBJ2-3): GAGVSQSPSNKVTEKGKDVELRCDPISGHTALYWYRQSLGQGLEFLIYFQGNSAPDKSGLPSDRFSAERTGGSVSTLTIQRTQQEDSAVYLCASSPGSGANPTDTQYFGPGTRLTVL.

This chain uses TRBV6-5 with TRBJ2-7; a weak D match, TRBD1 (7 bases). The CDR3 extends over 16 amino acids. Germline loops: CDR1 MNHEY, CDR2 SVGAGI. Trimming pared 0 bases from V and 0 bases from J, leaving 12 bases between. In DNA form, the CDR3 reads TGTGCCAGCAGTTACTCCCGACAGGGAGGCTCCTACGAGCAGTACTTC. Its translation: CASSYSRQGGSYEQYF.

The V gene is TRBV5-6, the J gene TRBJ2-1, with TRBD1 identical over 7 bases. CDR3 size: 16 residues. J gave up 3 bases and V 4 bases, and 10 bases lay outside the gene matches. CDR1 and CDR2 from the germline V gene are SGHDT and YYEEEE. CDR3 DNA: TGTGCCAGCAGCCCGAAAAACAGGGGATTCTACAATGAGCAGTTCTTC. Translating gives CASSPKNRGFYNEQFF.

The chain joins TRBV20-1 to TRBJ2-1; the match to TRBD2 covers 9 bases. This CDR3 contains 13 residues. Germline V gene sequence: CDR1 DFQATT, CDR2 SNEGSKA (reference sequence). J was trimmed by 7 bases and V by 3 bases; bases with no gene match: 4. DNA for the CDR3: TGCAGTGCTAGGCGGGAGGGGGGGAATGAGCAGTTCTTC. Protein product: CSARREGGNEQFF.

The chain employs TRBV7-9 and TRBJ2-5, with 8 bases identical to TRBD1. The DNA end favors TRBJ2-7, so the J call may be wrong. The germline V gene has CDR1 SEHNR and CDR2 FQNEAQ (reference sequence). The CDR3 totals 17 residues. CDR3 sequence (DNA): TGTGCCAGCAGCTTAGGGTCCGGGGGCAGGGGGCCCAACGAGCAGTACTTC. This translates into CASSLGSGGRGPNEQYF.

This clonotype was picked up one time. The V call is TRBV6-5, the J call TRBJ2-5, with unresolved D. Germline CDR1 MNHEY, CDR2 SVGAGI. The CDR3 has 17 amino acids. V lost 0 bases and J lost 3, with 17 bases in between. CDR3 DNA sequence: TGTGCCAGCAGTTACTCTGCACGCGTCGGCGGAAAAGAGACCCAGTACTTC. Amino acid sequence: CASSYSARVGGKETQYF.

Only one count was recorded for this clonotype. This sequence may be a read error, since a much larger clone differs from it by one base. V usage is TRBV20-1 and J usage is TRBJ2-7; the D is unclear. The CDR3 is made up of 13 amino acids. CDR1 and CDR2 (germline): DFQATT, SNEGSKA (reference sequence). Trimming pared 7 bases from V and 7 bases from J, leaving 20 bases between. The CDR3 protein is CSVYPPIYNEQYF. DNA of the CDR3: TGCAGTGTTTATCCCCCCATCTACAATGAGCAGTACTTC.

V gene TRBV19 combines with J gene TRBJ2-6; 9 bases agree with TRBD1. V trimming: 7 bases; J trimming: 0 bases; junction bases outside the gene matches: 7. Germline values: CDR1 LNHDA, CDR2 SQIVND (reference sequence). CDR3 size: 17 residues. CDR3 DNA: TGTGCCAGTACCAGGGGGACAGGGAACTCTGGGGCCAACGTCCTGACTTTC. It encodes CASTRGTGNSGANVLTF.

The gene calls are TRBV9 and TRBJ2-3; 8 positions match TRBD2. There are 16 residues in the CDR3. Germline V CDR1 and CDR2: SGDLS, YYNGEE. Germline trimming cut 0 bases from V and 0 bases from J; bases unmatched to any gene: 3. The CDR3, as DNA: TGTGCCAGCAGCGTAGGCCGGGAGGGTAGCACAGATACGCAGTATTTT. Protein sequence: CASSVGREGSTDTQYF.

The chain links TRBV12-3 or TRBV12-4 to TRBJ2-7, with no clear D. CDR3 length: 15 residues. Trimming shortened V by 6 bases and J by 2 bases, and 17 bases separated the two germline ends. DNA of the CDR3: TGTGCCAGCAGCTTACGAAGTGGGCTGACCTACGAGCAGTACTTC. Its translation is CASSLRSGLTYEQYF.

This clonotype was observed a handful of times. This chain joins TRBV29-1 and TRBJ2-3; 14 bases match TRBD2. Germline V CDR1 and CDR2: SQVTM, ANQGSEA. The CDR3 has 15 residues. J was trimmed by 4 bases and V by 7 bases; bases with no gene match: 7. CDR3 region: CSGIGTSGSSDTQYF. CDR3 nucleotide sequence: TGCAGCGGGATTGGGACTAGCGGGAGTTCAGATACGCAGTATTTT.

This rearrangement joins TRBV12-3 or TRBV12-4 to TRBJ2-7; the D call may be TRBD1 or TRBD2 (5 bases each). With 6 bases removed from V and 0 bases from J, the gap between germline ends came to 15 bases. The CDR3 length is 15 residues. The CDR3 DNA sequence: TGTGCCAGCAGCGCCATGGGACGGTTCTCCTACGAGCAGTACTTC. Amino acids: CASSAMGRFSYEQYF.

The rearrangement joins TRBV27 to TRBJ2-7, with 10 bases aligning to TRBD1. The V gene end was trimmed by 3 bases and the J gene end by 6 bases; junction bases not matched to a gene: 5. Germline loops: CDR1 MNHEY, CDR2 SMNVEV (reference sequence). The CDR3 consists of 14 residues. CDR3 bases: TGTGCCAGCAGTTTCAGGGACAGGGGAGGCGAGCAGTACTTC. Protein sequence: CASSFRDRGGEQYF.

This clonotype has a handful of counts. V usage is TRBV29-1 and J usage is TRBJ2-4; D is uncertain. Matching the DNA end better, TRBJ2-7 makes the J call doubtful. Germline V CDR1 and CDR2: SQVTM, ANQGSEA. The CDR3 totals 11 residues. Here the CDR3 reads CSVGSPGEQYF. The CDR3 DNA follows: TGCAGCGTTGGTTCTCCCGGCGAGCAGTACTTC.

V and J are TRBV4-1 and TRBJ1-4; a possible D gene is TRBD1 (5 bases). Germline CDR1 is MGHRA and CDR2 is YSYEKL. The CDR3 has 14 residues. V lost 1 base and J 7 bases, leaving 10 bases between the germline ends. The CDR3 coding sequence is TGCGCCAGCAGCCAAGGAATAGGGGTTGAAAAACTGTTTTTT. As protein: CASSQGIGVEKLFF.

This clonotype was counted only a few times. At one end, the junction sequence differs from germline, possibly due to a read error. This chain joins TRBV3-1 and TRBJ1-6, with D possibly TRBD1 on 5 matching bases. CDR1 is LGHDT, CDR2 YNNKEL, per germline (reference sequence). This CDR3 spans 13 amino acids. The CDR3: CASSQDLGPPPHF. The CDR3 nucleotides are TGTGCCAGCAGCCAAGATCTGGGGCCACCCCCCCACTTT. Variable domain in full (rest from reference TRBV3-1 and TRBJ1-6): DTAVSQTPKYLVTQMGNDKSIKCEQNLGHDTMYWYKQDSKKFLKIMFSYNNKELIINETVPNRFSPKSPDKAHLNLHINSLELGDSAVYFCASSQDLGPPPHFGNGTRLTVT.

V and J are TRBV5-1 and TRBJ2-2; D may be TRBD2 (6 bases). Germline loops: CDR1 SGHRS, CDR2 YFSETQ. This CDR3 comprises 15 residues. The ends were cut back, 0 bases at V and 5 bases at J, with 11 bases in the middle. CDR3 DNA: TGCGCCAGCAGCTTGGCCCTGGGGGGAACCGGGGAGCTGTTTTTT. Its protein product is CASSLALGGTGELFF.

This clonotype has a handful of counts. The rearrangement links TRBV12-3 or TRBV12-4 to TRBJ2-7; 8 bases match TRBD2. The CDR3 sequence is 18 residues long. V lost 0 bases and J lost 3; bases outside the gene matches: 13. The CDR3 nucleotides read TGTGCCAGCAGTTTAGCGGGCAGGGGACTAGTCCTAAACTACGAGCAGTACTTC. Translating it yields CASSLAGRGLVLNYEQYF.

This chain joins TRBV4-2 and TRBJ1-2, with D perhaps matching TRBD1 (5 bases). The V gene lost 0 bases and the J gene lost 8 bases, with 13 bases spanning the gap. Germline V CDR1 and CDR2: LGHNA, YNFKEQ. This CDR3 spans 14 amino acids. DNA for the CDR3: TGTGCCAGCAGCCAAGATCCAGGGAGGAGGGGCTACACCTTC. Translated, it gives CASSQDPGRRGYTF.

The chain carries TRBV9 and TRBJ1-6; D gene unclear. V shed 3 bases and J shed 10 bases, with 8 bases lying between them. In germline, CDR1 is SGDLS, CDR2 YYNGEE. The CDR3 covers 12 residues. The CDR3 here is CASSGLGSPLHF. The CDR3 bases are TGTGCCAGCAGCGGACTAGGGTCACCCCTCCACTTT.

CDR3 sequence: CASSPGQNPETQYF. The CDR3 bases are TGTGCCAGCTCACCAGGGCAGAATCCAGAGACCCAGTACTTC. The chain links TRBV18 to TRBJ2-5, with D unclear. The CDR3 length is 14 residues. V lost 2 bases and J lost 4, with 11 bases in between. In germline, CDR1 is KGHSH, CDR2 LQKENI.